This T cell receptor beta chain came from a study of blood T cell repertoires in COVID-19. Study information: Samples came from the United States, Italy and Spain, spanning acute and convalescent COVID-19. The cDNA or gDNA used as material had been derived from T cells, B-cell-depleted T cells, or PBMCs.

This clone was found a few times. The identical CDR3 is also encoded by other nucleotide sequences in the sample. Patients in Seattle were enrolled during active infection, then followed longitudinally. This CDR3 is built from 14 residues. CDR1 and CDR2 (germline): SGHRS, YFSETQ. J was trimmed by 6 bases and V by 3 bases; bases with no gene match: 5. Study processing details: Amplification with reference gene primers provided the estimates of nucleated cell counts. Assay used: immunoSEQ multiplex PCR; TCRdb lists only in-frame clones, some missing. That table furnishes V, J and clone size, whereas the DNA furnished D and trimming. The profile shows a few hundred thousand clones, roughly four fifths of them singletons.

The V and J genes are TRBV5-1 and TRBJ2-1; TRBD2 agrees at 8 bases. The material sequenced was peripheral blood. This TCR derives from a woman at least 80 years old with COVID-19, enrolled during active disease. CDR3 residues: CASSSGLAGNEQFF. For the CDR3, the DNA is TGCGCCAGCAGCTCCGGACTAGCAGGCAATGAGCAGTTCTTC.